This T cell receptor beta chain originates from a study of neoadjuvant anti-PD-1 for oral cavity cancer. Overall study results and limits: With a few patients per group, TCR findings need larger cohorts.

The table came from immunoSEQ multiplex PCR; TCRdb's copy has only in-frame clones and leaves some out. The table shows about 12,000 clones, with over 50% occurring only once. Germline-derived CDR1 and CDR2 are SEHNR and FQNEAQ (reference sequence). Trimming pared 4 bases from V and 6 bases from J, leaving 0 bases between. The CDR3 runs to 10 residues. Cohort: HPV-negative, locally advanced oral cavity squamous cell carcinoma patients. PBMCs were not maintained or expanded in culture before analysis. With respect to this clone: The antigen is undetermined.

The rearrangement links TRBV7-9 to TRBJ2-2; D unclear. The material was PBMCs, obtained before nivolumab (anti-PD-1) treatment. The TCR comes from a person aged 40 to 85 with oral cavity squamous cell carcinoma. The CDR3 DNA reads TGTGCCAGCAGCTCCGGGGAGCTGTTTTTT. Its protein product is CASSSGELFF.